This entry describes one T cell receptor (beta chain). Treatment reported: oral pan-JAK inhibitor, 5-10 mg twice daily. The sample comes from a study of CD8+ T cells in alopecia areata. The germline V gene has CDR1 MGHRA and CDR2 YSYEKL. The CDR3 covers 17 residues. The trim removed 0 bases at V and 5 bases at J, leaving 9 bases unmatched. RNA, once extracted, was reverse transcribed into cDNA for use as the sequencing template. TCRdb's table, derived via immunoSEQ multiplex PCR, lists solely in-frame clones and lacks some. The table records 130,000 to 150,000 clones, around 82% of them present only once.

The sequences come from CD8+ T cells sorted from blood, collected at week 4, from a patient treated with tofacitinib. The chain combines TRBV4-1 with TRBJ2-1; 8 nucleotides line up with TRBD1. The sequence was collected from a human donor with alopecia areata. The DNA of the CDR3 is TGCGCCAGCAGCCAAGAGGGGGGACAGGCGATCGACAATGAGCAGTTCTTC. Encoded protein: CASSQEGGQAIDNEQFF.